This T cell receptor beta chain was captured by sequencing in a study of Tregs in tolerant kidney transplant recipients. CDR3 size: 15 residues. From germline, CDR1 is LGHNA and CDR2 YNFKEQ. V was clipped by 0 bases and J by 3 bases; unmatched bases: 3. TCRdb keeps only in-frame clones here, not all; method: immunoSEQ multiplex PCR. The sample has over 60,000 clones, about 89% seen once; the top ten hold about 0.36%. As for this clone: Its antigen is currently unknown.

Study-wide findings and caveats: Biological reproducibility was not directly addressed, but technical replication error appeared minimal. Donor-specific Treg expansion exceeded global Treg expansion in tolerant patients, suggesting antigen drive.

Sequencing was performed on CD4+ T cells from blood, taken before the transplant. The source of this sequence is a human donor who received a combined kidney and bone marrow transplant. The rearrangement joins TRBV4-2 to TRBJ1-2, with TRBD1 matching 8 bases. As DNA, the CDR3 is TGTGCCAGCAGCCAAGATGCACAGGGGGACTATGGCTACACCTTC. Its translation is CASSQDAQGDYGYTF.